Sequencing of this TCR beta chain was carried out in a study of STAT5B mutations in CD4+ large granular lymphocyte leukemia. Study-wide points: No patients shared main leukemic clonotypes, though around 27% appeared at low frequency elsewhere. Only 5 to 7 CD4-sorted patient samples were compared with healthy controls for clonality. Patient CD4-sorted repertoires stayed more clonal than healthy ones after leukemic-clone removal.

Note on this clone: What it binds is unknown.

V was clipped by 3 bases and J by 3 bases, with 13 bases between them. This CDR3 contains 15 residues. Per the germline V gene, CDR1 is SGHTS and CDR2 is YDEGEE. The survey-level immunoSEQ assay was used. Measured with immunoSEQ multiplex PCR; TCRdb has only the in-frame clones, and not every one. Of some 1,700 clones detected, 77% appear once; the ten largest clones hold 75% to 90%. The origin of this receptor is a woman aged 70 to 79 with CD4+ T-cell large granular lymphocyte leukemia. The V call is TRBV5-8, the J call TRBJ1-5; no clear D. The material sequenced was PBMCs. The chain's CDR3 is CASSSQVGHNQPQHF. As DNA, the CDR3 is TGTGCCAGCAGCTCTCAGGTGGGCCACAATCAGCCCCAGCATTTT.